This TCR beta chain emerged from a study of cytomegalovirus exposure and HLA in healthy donors. On this clone: Its antigen is still unknown.

The PCR had 60 Vbeta and 13 Jbeta primers. Assay used: immunoSEQ multiplex PCR; TCRdb lists only in-frame clones, some missing. The table shows 150,000 to 200,000 clones, with more than 65% occurring only once. Study results and limitations: Accounts indicate the classifier identified cytomegalovirus status with strong specificity and sensitivity. Most of the CMV-associated TCR beta chains (in a later analysis) appeared to be HLA-restricted. Analyses of presence/absence relied on an assumption of roughly uniform sequencing depth across donors.

The specimen sequenced was PBMCs. This TCR was sampled from a man aged 40-55 years in good health and CMV-seropositive.

In DNA, the CDR3 is TGTGCCAGCTCACCACTCCTGGCTCGGGAGGTCGGAACTGAAGCTTTCTTT. It yields the protein CASSPLLAREVGTEAFF. This rearrangement joins TRBV18 to TRBJ1-1, with D hard to call. V shed 1 base and J shed 5 bases, with 20 bases lying between them. The CDR3 consists of 17 residues. In germline, CDR1 is KGHSH, CDR2 LQKENI. Using reference TRBV18 and TRBJ1-1 for the parts outside the CDR3, the full variable domain is NAGVMQNPRHLVRRRGQEARLRCSPMKGHSHVYWYRQLPEEGLKFMVYLQKENIIDESGMPKERFSAEFPKEGPSILRIQQVVRGDSAAYFCASSPLLAREVGTEAFFGQGTRLTVV.